This T cell receptor (beta chain) was obtained from a study of neurological immune-mediated disorders. TCRdb independently ran MiXCR on the 5' RACE reads; one entry per CDR3 protein. The sample yields 50,000 to 60,000 distinct CDR3 sequences, about 2.5% seen once. Unsorted libraries came from 2 million PBMCs stored at -80 °C. This clonotype was counted many times. Germline V gene data show CDR1 as SGHTS and CDR2 as YDEGEE. The CDR3 consists of 13 residues. The V gene lost 1 base and the J gene lost 8 bases, with 9 bases spanning the gap. The V call is TRBV5-8, the J call TRBJ1-4; TRBD1 is a possible D gene (6 bases). Sequencing input: PBMCs. The sequence came from a man aged 50-60 years with multiple sclerosis. The CDR3 sequence is CASSLTGREKLFF. For the CDR3, the DNA is TGTGCCAGCAGCTTGACAGGGCGGGAAAAACTGTTTTTT.